The T cell receptor beta chain described here comes from a study of regulatory T cells in long-lasting Graves disease. General study results and limits: Preferential use of TRBV28, TRBJ1-2 and TRBJ2-5 was seen in persistent disease. A greater number of public clonotypes (2,741) was shared by persistent patients than by new patients (approximately 910).

This clonotype has ten or more counts. Antigen: not known. The CDR3 length is 13 residues. The V and J ends lost 2 bases and 6 bases respectively, with 13 bases between them. Germline values: CDR1 SQVTM, CDR2 ANQGSEA. Noted time point: persistent/refractory GD, antithyroid drugs over 5 years with positive TRAb. PBMC RNA was the source of the TCR library. Through Arm-PCR of CDR3 regions and iRepertoire HTBI primers, TCR beta libraries were built. Using its own MiXCR run on the multiplex PCR reads, TCRdb lists one record per CDR3 protein. The sample contains some 370,000 distinct CDR3 sequences, less than 25% of which appear only once.

V usage is TRBV29-1 and J usage is TRBJ1-2, with unresolved D. The starting material was peripheral blood mononuclear cells (PBMCs), obtained when the disease was refractory, from a patient treated with antithyroid drugs. The receptor's source is a female donor with Graves disease. The CDR3: CSVERSASNGYTF. CDR3 nucleotides: TGCAGCGTTGAAAGGTCCGCGAGTAATGGCTACACCTTC.